The 23 T cell receptor beta chains listed next were all sequenced from one sample in a study of blood T cell repertoires in COVID-19. Here immunoSEQ multiplex PCR was the method, and the copy in TCRdb shows in-frame clones only, minus some. Seen here are about 300,000 clones, roughly 90% observed once, and the top ten hold 1.8%. The sample comprised peripheral blood. The receptors were gathered from a woman aged 25 to 45 with COVID-19, enrolled during active disease.

V and J are TRBV5-6 and TRBJ1-2; TRBD1 matches 7 bases. The junction had 13 bases not matched to a gene; V was cut back by 4 bases and J by 4 bases. Per the germline V gene, CDR1 is SGHDT and CDR2 is YYEEEE. The CDR3 loop spans 16 amino acids. The chain's CDR3 is CASSPIKGQSPYGYTF. CDR3 DNA sequence: TGTGCCAGCAGCCCAATCAAGGGACAGTCCCCCTATGGCTACACCTTC. The full variable domain, rest sourced from reference TRBV5-6 and TRBJ1-2, is DAGVTQSPTHLIKTRGQQVTLRCSPKSGHDTVSWYQQALGQGPQFIFQYYEEEERQRGNFPDRFSGHQFPNYSSELNVNALLLGDSALYLCASSPIKGQSPYGYTFGSGTRLTVV.

This sequence joins TRBV7-3 and TRBJ2-3; D uncertain. This CDR3 is 15 amino acids long. Germline V gene sequence: CDR1 SGHTA, CDR2 FQGTGA. V dropped 0 bases and J dropped 3 bases, with 10 bases sitting between them. In DNA, the CDR3 is TGTGCCAGCAGCTTAACAGGCTCACTAACAGATACGCAGTATTTT. As protein: CASSLTGSLTDTQYF.

This clone was seen a single time. The V gene is TRBV30, the J gene TRBJ2-7; no firm D call. V was trimmed by 3 bases and J by 3 bases, leaving 18 bases between them. From germline, CDR1 is GTSNPN and CDR2 SVGIG (reference sequence). This CDR3 region has 15 residues. The CDR3 region is CAWSAQPGANYEQYF. CDR3 coding DNA: TGTGCCTGGAGCGCTCAGCCAGGCGCTAACTACGAGCAGTACTTC.

The table lists this clone with a few counts. V usage is TRBV19 and J usage is TRBJ2-3, with no clear D. This CDR3 spans 11 amino acids. V lost 5 bases and J lost 6, with 6 bases in between. The V gene's germline CDR1 is LNHDA and CDR2 SQIVND (reference sequence). CDR3 sequence reads: CASSQMDTQYF. The CDR3 DNA reads TGTGCCAGTAGTCAGATGGATACGCAGTATTTT.

CDR3 sequence reads: CASSPSLNSYTEAFF. For the CDR3, the DNA is TGCGCCAGCAGCCCCTCCTTGAACAGCTACACTGAAGCTTTCTTT. V usage is TRBV5-1 and J usage is TRBJ1-1, with D unclear. CDR1 SGHRS and CDR2 YFSETQ come from the germline V gene. V was pared by 4 bases and J by 3 bases, with 16 bases between. This CDR3 contains 15 residues.

The V gene is TRBV4-3, the J gene TRBJ2-7; possible D gene TRBD2, 6 bases. Per germline, CDR1 LGHNA and CDR2 YSLEER. CDR3 length equals 18 residues. Trimming stripped 0 bases from V and 0 bases from J, with 18 bases between. CDR3 amino acids: CASSQEREARGGSYEQYF. The CDR3 DNA reads TGCGCCAGCAGCCAAGAAAGGGAGGCTCGGGGAGGCTCCTACGAGCAGTACTTC.

This clone showed up just once. The chain recombines TRBV2 with TRBJ1-2, with 7 bases matching TRBD1. This CDR3 has 15 amino acids. With V trimmed by 2 bases and J by 6 bases, 9 bases remained unmatched. Per the germline V gene, CDR1 is SNHLY and CDR2 is FYNNEI. This chain's CDR3 is CASSESRGGMHGYTF. DNA of the CDR3: TGTGCCAGCAGTGAATCAAGAGGGGGCATGCATGGCTACACCTTC.

The chain is built from TRBV9 and TRBJ2-3; a weak D match, TRBD1 (8 bases). This CDR3 region has 16 residues. CDR1 is SGDLS and CDR2 is YYNGEE in the germline V gene. The V gene lost 3 bases and the J gene lost 1 base, with 15 bases spanning the gap. The chain's CDR3 is CASSAEQGGGTDTQYF. CDR3 bases: TGTGCCAGCAGCGCCGAACAGGGGGGGGGCACAGATACGCAGTATTTT.

The V call is TRBV4-1, the J call TRBJ2-5; a possible D gene is TRBD2 (6 bases). This CDR3 is 14 amino acids long. Trimming stripped 4 bases from V and 5 bases from J, with 14 bases between. Germline-derived CDR1 and CDR2 are MGHRA and YSYEKL. This chain's CDR3 is CASSPGVLRETQYF. The CDR3 DNA reads TGCGCCAGCAGCCCGGGGGTGCTGCGGGAGACCCAGTACTTC.

The chain is built from TRBV5-5 and TRBJ1-2, with 12 bases matching TRBD1. The ends lost 3 bases at V and 6 bases at J; junction bases unmatched: 12. CDR1 is SGHKS, CDR2 YYEKEE, per germline (reference sequence). The CDR3 has 17 amino acids. CDR3 DNA sequence: TGTGCCAGCAGCTCGCTCGGGACAGGGGGCGGTAAGGATGGCTACACCTTC. Its protein product is CASSSLGTGGGKDGYTF.

The rearrangement links TRBV9 to TRBJ1-5; perhaps TRBD1 as D (5 bases). The CDR3 covers 14 residues. Germline V gene sequence: CDR1 SGDLS, CDR2 YYNGEE. V was clipped by 5 bases and J by 5 bases, with 14 bases between them. The CDR3 region is CASSDTQGHQPQHF. CDR3 nucleotides: TGTGCCAGCAGTGACACGCAGGGTCATCAGCCCCAGCATTTT. Full variable domain (remainder filled in from reference TRBV9 and TRBJ1-5): DSGVTQTPKHLITATGQRVTLRCSPRSGDLSVYWYQQSLDQGLQFLIQYYNGEERAKGNILERFSAQQFPDLHSELNLSSLELGDSALYFCASSDTQGHQPQHFGDGTRLSIL.

This sequence joins TRBV28 and TRBJ1-2; TRBD1 aligns across 9 bases. V trimming: 5 bases; J trimming: 8 bases; junction bases outside the gene matches: 3. CDR1 and CDR2 (germline): MDHEN, SYDVKM. The CDR3 has 12 amino acids. The CDR3 spells CASSEQGAGYTF. The CDR3 DNA reads as TGTGCCAGCAGTGAACAGGGGGCAGGCTACACCTTC.

The rearrangement joins TRBV19 to TRBJ1-5; TRBD1 is a possible D gene (5 bases). The CDR3 sequence is 14 residues long. Germline V gene data show CDR1 as LNHDA and CDR2 as SQIVND (reference sequence). V was shortened by 6 bases and J by 2 bases, with 11 bases between the two germline ends. The CDR3 loop reads CASRGGIGNQPQHF. CDR3 sequence (DNA): TGTGCCAGTAGGGGGGGGATTGGCAATCAGCCCCAGCATTTT. Supplemented by reference TRBV19 and TRBJ1-5, the full variable domain reads DGGITQSPKYLFRKEGQNVTLSCEQNLNHDAMYWYRQDPGQGLRLIYYSQIVNDFQKGDIAEGYSVSREKKESFPLTVTSAQKNPTAFYLCASRGGIGNQPQHFGDGTRLSIL.

J is TRBJ1-3 and V is TRBV9; D may be TRBD1 (6 bases). Trimming shortened V by 3 bases and J by 1 base, and 20 bases separated the two germline ends. The CDR3 spans 18 residues. Looked up from germline, CDR1 is SGDLS and CDR2 is YYNGEE. Here the CDR3 reads CASSGPGGGVHSGNTIYF. CDR3 DNA sequence: TGTGCCAGCAGCGGACCGGGAGGGGGGGTCCATTCTGGAAACACCATATATTTT.

This chain links TRBV6-6 with TRBJ1-1; D possibly corresponds to TRBD1 (5 bases). Germline V gene lookup returns CDR1 MNHNY and CDR2 SVGAGI (reference sequence). V was shortened by 9 bases and J by 0 bases, with 11 bases between the two germline ends. The CDR3 sequence is 13 residues long. This CDR3 reads CASLRQMNTEAFF. CDR3 bases: TGTGCCAGTCTTAGACAGATGAACACTGAAGCTTTCTTT.

The chain has TRBV4-1 and TRBJ2-3, with D possibly TRBD2 on 5 matching bases. Trimming removed 3 bases at V and 3 bases at J, with 13 bases between. This CDR3 spans 15 amino acids. Germline values: CDR1 MGHRA, CDR2 YSYEKL. CDR3 protein: CASSQDSRATDTQYF. The CDR3 DNA is TGCGCCAGCAGCCAGGACTCTCGGGCAACAGATACGCAGTATTTT.

This chain links TRBV2 with TRBJ2-1, with D perhaps matching TRBD1 (6 bases). The V end was cut by 7 bases, the J end by 0 bases, with 13 bases between. There are 15 residues in the CDR3. Germline CDR1 reads SNHLY; CDR2 reads FYNNEI. DNA for the CDR3: TGTGCCAGCACAAAGGGGGTTAACTCCTACAATGAGCAGTTCTTC. This gives the protein CASTKGVNSYNEQFF.

The chain has TRBV19 and TRBJ1-4, with 9 positions matching TRBD1. J gave up 8 bases and V 7 bases, and 5 bases lay outside the gene matches. Germline loops: CDR1 LNHDA, CDR2 SQIVND (reference sequence). The CDR3 is 13 amino acids. CDR3 nucleotide sequence: TGTGCCAGTAACCAGGGACAGGGCGAAAAACTGTTTTTT. Translation gives CASNQGQGEKLFF.

This chain links TRBV25-1 with TRBJ1-1; D gene uncertain. Trimming removed 3 bases from V and 1 base from J, with 15 bases in between. Germline CDR1 reads MGHDK; CDR2 reads SYGVNS. The CDR3 sequence is 16 residues long. This chain's CDR3 is CASSDTSMAANTEAFF. The CDR3 DNA reads as TGTGCCAGCAGTGATACCTCGATGGCGGCGAACACTGAAGCTTTCTTT.

In its sample, this clone was seen once. The V call is TRBV7-6, the J call TRBJ2-4, with D tentatively TRBD1 (7 bases). CDR1 and CDR2 from the germline V gene are SGHVS and FNYEAQ. The CDR3 covers 15 residues. Trimming took off 1 base at V and 7 bases at J, with 14 bases between the two ends. The CDR3 DNA is TGTGCCAGCAGCTTAGGCAGGGGGGCTTCGAACATTCAGTACTTC. Translated, it gives CASSLGRGASNIQYF.

V and J are TRBV4-3 and TRBJ2-7, with D maybe TRBD2 (6 bases). Germline-derived CDR1 and CDR2 are LGHNA and YSLEER. The germline V and J ends were trimmed by 5 bases and 6 bases, with 8 bases remaining between them. The CDR3 loop spans 11 amino acids. The CDR3 nucleotides are TGCGCCAGCAGCATGGGACTCGAGCAGTACTTC. It translates to CASSMGLEQYF.

A single count supports this clone. This chain links TRBV27 with TRBJ1-2; 10 bases line up with TRBD1. The V gene's germline CDR1 is MNHEY and CDR2 SMNVEV (reference sequence). This CDR3 region has 15 residues. Germline trimming cut 5 bases from V and 3 bases from J; bases unmatched to any gene: 6. CDR3 nucleotides: TGTGCCAGCAGTCCGACAGGGGGCTGGGACTATGGCTACACCTTC. Translated: CASSPTGGWDYGYTF.

This clone came up a few times. Other DNA sequences of this sample code for an identical CDR3. The V gene is TRBV3-1 (or the pseudogene TRBV3-2), the J gene TRBJ1-2; the D gene is possibly TRBD1 (5 bases). Trimming took off 1 base at V and 4 bases at J, with 7 bases between the two ends. This CDR3 comprises 13 residues. Germline V lookup: CDR1 LGHDT, CDR2 YNNKEL (reference sequence). CDR3 loop: CASSQGQGYGYTF. Here the CDR3 DNA reads TGTGCCAGCAGCCAAGGTCAGGGCTATGGCTACACCTTC.